Each of the 12 T cell receptor beta chains below was sequenced from the same sample in a study of T cell clones after liver transplantation. Produced via immunoSEQ multiplex PCR; TCRdb's table is partial and in-frame only. The table has about 4,800 clones, around 27% seen once. Sequencing of dividing CFSE-low cells from the MLR defined alloreactive TCRbeta sequences. No antigens are known for them. The specimen was CD4+ T cells from cultured PBMCs. The receptor source for this set is a human patient who received a liver transplant. Some T cells may originate from the graft donor.

V gene TRBV2 combines with J gene TRBJ1-5, with 12 bases fitting TRBD1. CDR1 SNHLY and CDR2 FYNNEI come from the germline V gene. The CDR3 is made up of 15 amino acids. J lost 6 bases, V lost 5 bases, and 5 bases had no gene match. CDR3 protein: CASSKGQGALQPQHF. The DNA of the CDR3 is TGTGCCAGCAGTAAGGGACAGGGGGCGCTTCAGCCCCAGCATTTT. The full variable domain, rest sourced from reference TRBV2 and TRBJ1-5, is EPEVTQTPSHQVTQMGQEVILRCVPISNHLYFYWYRQILGQKVEFLVSFYNNEISEKSEIFDDQFSVERPDGSNFTLKIRSTKLEDSAMYFCASSKGQGALQPQHFGDGTRLSIL.

This chain connects TRBV6-5 to TRBJ2-1, with D perhaps TRBD1 or TRBD2 (5 bases each). Germline V gene sequence: CDR1 MNHEY, CDR2 SVGAGI. V was trimmed by 0 bases and J by 15 bases, leaving 15 bases between them. CDR3 length: 13 amino acids. CDR3 residues: CASSYSIGTVGFF. DNA of the CDR3: TGTGCCAGCAGTTACTCGATTGGGACGGTCGGGTTCTTC.

This clone was seen only a few times. The chain has TRBV4-3 and TRBJ2-5, with D hard to call. The CDR3 totals 15 residues. Trimming pared 1 base from V and 2 bases from J, leaving 11 bases between. CDR1 is LGHNA and CDR2 is YSLEER in the germline V gene. The CDR3 loop reads CASSQGPARQETQYF. CDR3 DNA sequence: TGCGCCAGCAGCCAAGGTCCCGCCAGGCAAGAGACCCAGTACTTC.

CDR3 protein: CASSLMGIETQYF. The DNA of the CDR3 is TGTGCCAGCAGCTTAATGGGAATAGAGACCCAGTACTTC. This chain connects TRBV7-7 to TRBJ2-5; D gene unclear. CDR3 size: 13 residues. Germline CDR1 and CDR2: SSHAT and FNYEAQ (reference sequence). Trimming shortened V by 2 bases and J by 4 bases, and 8 bases separated the two germline ends.

This clone rates as large (0.1 to 1%). The chain has TRBV2 and TRBJ2-3; no firm D call. There are 13 residues in the CDR3. Trimming removed 6 bases from V and 4 bases from J, with 11 bases in between. Germline V gene sequence: CDR1 SNHLY, CDR2 FYNNEI. CDR3 amino acids: CASSLEAPDTQYF. The CDR3 bases are TGTGCCAGCAGCCTAGAAGCCCCAGATACGCAGTATTTT.

The gene calls are TRBV7-4 and TRBJ2-3, with D unresolved. The CDR3 length is 13 residues. The germline gives CDR1 SGHVT, CDR2 SQSDAQ. V gave up 2 bases and J gave up 4 bases, with 7 bases separating them. The CDR3 sequence: CASSLQHADTQYF. The CDR3 coding sequence is TGTGCCAGCAGCTTACAACACGCAGATACGCAGTATTTT. Full variable domain (missing parts from reference TRBV7-4 and TRBJ2-3): GAGVSQSPRYKVAKRGRDVALRCDSISGHVTLYWYRQTLGQGSEVLTYSQSDAQRDKSGRPSGRFSAERPERSVSTLKIQRTEQGDSAVYLCASSLQHADTQYFGPGTRLTVL.

This clone came up a few times. An end of the junction differs from the germline gene, which may be a read error. The rearrangement links TRBV5-4 to TRBJ2-7; no clear D. From germline, CDR1 is SGHNT and CDR2 YYREEE (reference sequence). The length of the CDR3 is 12 residues. The CDR3 DNA reads as TGCGCCAGCAGCCATGATCTCTACGAGCAGTACTTC. Encoded protein: CASSHDLYEQYF.

This clone appeared a few times. This chain joins TRBV6-1 and TRBJ2-7; D is undetermined. Trimming removed 0 bases from V and 4 bases from J, with 4 bases in between. The CDR3 extends over 12 amino acids. Germline V gene sequence: CDR1 MNHNS, CDR2 SASEGT. Written as DNA, the CDR3 is TGTGCCAGCAGTGAAGCGCGGTACGAGCAGTACTTC. Translating it yields CASSEARYEQYF.

This clone turned up a few times. This chain joins TRBV5-1 and TRBJ1-2; D unresolved. The CDR3 extends over 14 amino acids. Germline CDR1 and CDR2: SGHRS and YFSETQ. V lost 2 bases, J lost 6 bases, and 14 bases lay in between. The CDR3 DNA is TGCGCCAGCAGCTTCCTGGGCCCCCTGAATGGCTACACCTTC. Its translation: CASSFLGPLNGYTF.

The sample holds a few counts of this clone. This sequence joins TRBV10-3 and TRBJ2-1, with D unclear. V lost 7 bases and J lost 4, with 5 bases in between. The length of the CDR3 is 11 residues. Germline V CDR1 and CDR2: ENHRY, SYGVKD. For the CDR3, the DNA is TGTGCCATCATGGATTACAATGAGCAGTTCTTC. Translation: CAIMDYNEQFF.

This chain uses TRBV6-1 with TRBJ1-1, with D uncertain. CDR3 length equals 13 residues. Trimming shortened V by 6 bases and J by 4 bases, and 12 bases separated the two germline ends. In germline, CDR1 is MNHNS, CDR2 SASEGT. CDR3 protein: CASRALFGTEAFF. In DNA form, the CDR3 reads TGTGCCAGCAGGGCGTTATTTGGCACTGAAGCTTTCTTT.

A word on this clone: A much larger clone lies a single base off, so this may be a read error. This chain joins TRBV29-1 and TRBJ1-1; D is perhaps TRBD1 (5 bases). This CDR3 contains 13 residues. With 6 bases removed from V and 2 bases from J, the gap between germline ends came to 13 bases. Germline CDR1 SQVTM, CDR2 ANQGSEA. As DNA, the CDR3 is TGCAGCGTCGAACGACAGTCCAACACTGAAGCTTTCTTT. Protein sequence: CSVERQSNTEAFF.